Below, 30 T cell receptor beta chains from the same sample are listed, as sequenced in a study of low-dose radiotherapy and immunotherapy resistance in tumors (dated by TCRdb to between 2021 and 2022). The time point label, read with the paper, signifies: after trial treatment. The treatment or condition label here, explained by the study, means: LDRT plus nivolumab, ipilimumab, low-dose cyclophosphamide and aspirin (RACIN trial). Data came from an Illumina HiSeq 2500. Superscript III and a set of TRAV- and TRBV-specific primers were used to synthesize first-strand cDNA, so that both TCRalpha and TCRbeta chains were covered. An approximately 18-cycle PCR with Phusion amplified the TCRs, pairing a constant-region primer with the adapter that was attached to the V primers. Through fastp at Q25 and MiXCR, TCRdb rebuilt clones from the public reads, retaining in-frame beta chains. Identical CDR3 proteins give one entry, which carries the most common genes and DNA. In this sample the table shows roughly 100,000 distinct CDR3 sequences, roughly 20% of which occur a single time. Together, the top ten hold 4.1% of the sample.

The source was PBMCs, collected after low-dose radiotherapy plus immunotherapy. All receptors come from a male donor with prostate cancer.

In regard to this clonotype: This likely traces to a read error, being one base from a far larger clone. This chain connects TRBV12-3 or TRBV12-4 to TRBJ2-1; perhaps D is TRBD1 or TRBD2 (5 bases each). The CDR3 totals 14 residues. Trimming stripped 0 bases from V and 10 bases from J, with 13 bases between. The CDR3 region has the DNA TGTGCCAGCAGTTTAGCGGGGACCCTCTACGAGCAGTTCTTC. It codes for CASSLAGTLYEQFF.

Ten or more counts support this clonotype. This chain joins TRBV7-9 and TRBJ2-7, with 7 bases identical to TRBD2. The CDR3 covers 15 residues. Germline trimming cut 5 bases from V and 4 bases from J; bases unmatched to any gene: 11. The germline CDR1 and CDR2 sequences are SEHNR and FQNEAQ (reference sequence). CDR3 amino acids: CASSPTGGVGYEQYF. The DNA of the CDR3 is TGTGCCAGCAGCCCTACTGGGGGGGTAGGATACGAGCAGTACTTC.

The table lists this clonotype with many counts. The chain recombines TRBV3-1 with TRBJ2-3, with 8 bases that match TRBD2. The CDR3 totals 16 residues. Per germline, CDR1 LGHDT and CDR2 YNNKEL (reference sequence). With V trimmed by 4 bases and J by 3 bases, 9 bases remained unmatched. The CDR3 nucleotides are TGTGCCAGCAGCCCCTCCCCCGGGGGGGCGACAGATACGCAGTATTTT. It specifies CASSPSPGGATDTQYF.

The CDR3 DNA follows: TGCGCCAGCAGCCAAGAGATAGGGCTAGCGTACGGCAATGAGCAGTTCTTC. It encodes CASSQEIGLAYGNEQFF. The chain links TRBV4-3 to TRBJ2-1; maybe TRBD2 (6 bases). Germline V lookup: CDR1 LGHNA, CDR2 YSLEER. V was trimmed by 0 bases and J by 6 bases, leaving 18 bases between them. The CDR3 has 17 amino acids.

This clonotype was counted many times. Germline is not matched at one junction end, which may reflect a read error. The chain couples TRBV4-1 to TRBJ2-3; TRBD2 matches 10 bases. The CDR3 is 16 residues long. Germline V gene sequence: CDR1 MGHRA, CDR2 YSYEKL. The CDR3 bases are TGCGCCAGCAGCCAATACACTAGCGGGGTCACAAATACGCAGTATTTT. Its translation is CASSQYTSGVTNTQYF.

V usage is TRBV27 and J usage is TRBJ2-1; D not certain. The V gene lost 2 bases and the J gene lost 0 bases, with 17 bases spanning the gap. Per the germline V gene, CDR1 is MNHEY and CDR2 is SMNVEV (reference sequence). This CDR3 contains 18 residues. CDR3 coding DNA: TGTGCCAGCAGTTTACTTCTAGTGGGGTCGATCTCCTACAATGAGCAGTTCTTC. Its translation is CASSLLLVGSISYNEQFF.

This clonotype was observed at least ten times. One end of the junction does not line up with germline, which may come from a read error. The chain is built from TRBV7-7 and TRBJ1-1; maybe TRBD1 (5 bases). The CDR3 runs 13 residues. CDR1 is SSHAT, CDR2 FNYEAQ, per germline (reference sequence). The CDR3 spells CASSSSRGGEAFF. The CDR3 bases are TGTGCTAGCAGCTCCTCTAGGGGAGGTGAAGCTTTCTTT.

This clonotype was picked up many times. The chain links TRBV6-2 or TRBV6-3 to TRBJ2-7; D is uncertain. This CDR3 spans 12 amino acids. Germline CDR1 MNHEY, CDR2 SVGEGT. The V end was cut by 4 bases, the J end by 6 bases, with 10 bases between. Written as DNA, the CDR3 is TGTGCCAGCAGTTTACCAGGATCCGAGCAGTACTTC. It encodes CASSLPGSEQYF.

In this sample, this clonotype turned up many times. As DNA, the CDR3 is TGCAGTGCTAGACTAGCGGGGGGCCACGAGCAGTACTTC. Residues: CSARLAGGHEQYF. The genes are TRBV20-1 and TRBJ2-7; TRBD2 agrees at 11 bases. The germline V gene encodes CDR1 DFQATT and CDR2 SNEGSKA (reference sequence). The J segment lost 5 bases and the V segment lost 2 bases, leaving 2 bases of the junction unmatched. The CDR3 extends over 13 amino acids.

Turning to this clonotype: This likely reflects a read error, since a far larger clone is one base away. The V and J genes are TRBV7-2 and TRBJ2-5; TRBD1 aligns across 12 bases. The CDR3 totals 15 residues. V shed 3 bases, J shed 5 bases, and the junction held 4 bases outside the gene matches. Germline assignment: CDR1 SGHTA and CDR2 FQGNSA. CDR3 DNA sequence: TGTGCCAGCAGCTTCGGGACAGGGGGCAGGGAGACCCAGTACTTC. This translates into CASSFGTGGRETQYF.

At least ten counts were recorded for this clonotype. The V gene is TRBV18, the J gene TRBJ1-2; weak D call: TRBD1 (5 bases). CDR3 length: 14 amino acids. The V end lost 2 bases, the J end lost 8 bases, and 15 bases lay between the germline ends. Germline values: CDR1 KGHSH, CDR2 LQKENI. CDR3: CASSPAGTIPGYTF. The CDR3 DNA is TGTGCCAGCTCACCAGCCGGGACGATCCCAGGCTACACCTTC. Together with reference TRBV18 and TRBJ1-2, the CDR3 gives the full variable domain: NAGVMQNPRHLVRRRGQEARLRCSPMKGHSHVYWYRQLPEEGLKFMVYLQKENIIDESGMPKERFSAEFPKEGPSILRIQQVVRGDSAAYFCASSPAGTIPGYTFGSGTRLTVV.

In this sample, this clonotype turned up many times. CDR3 region: CASSQGGLAGLLQETQYF. CDR3 in DNA: TGTGCCAGCAGCCAAGGGGGGCTAGCGGGACTCCTACAAGAGACCCAGTACTTC. The genes are TRBV4-2 and TRBJ2-5, with 9 bases identical to TRBD2. CDR1 is LGHNA and CDR2 is YNFKEQ in the germline V gene. The CDR3 totals 18 residues. V lost 1 base to trimming and J lost 2 bases; unmatched junction nucleotides: 11.

Concerning this clonotype itself: At one boundary the junction diverges from the germline segment, which might be a read error. The V and J genes are TRBV6-1 and TRBJ2-1; TRBD2 matches at 7 bases. From germline, CDR1 is MNHNS and CDR2 SASEGT. The CDR3 contains 15 residues. CDR3 loop: CAISPPGGSYNEQFF. CDR3 coding DNA: TGTGCCATCAGTCCCCCGGGGGGCTCCTACAATGAGCAGTTCTTC.

This clonotype was counted at least ten times. V usage is TRBV11-2 and J usage is TRBJ1-2; D call uncertain. Trimming removed 4 bases from V and 4 bases from J, with 16 bases in between. Germline V gene data show CDR1 as SGHAT and CDR2 as FQNNGV. This CDR3 is built from 15 residues. CDR3 DNA: TGTGCCAGCAGCTCCCCTGGGGTCCGGCTCTATGGCTACACCTTC. This gives the protein CASSSPGVRLYGYTF.

This clonotype turned up a few times. V usage is TRBV5-1 and J usage is TRBJ2-7, with D tentatively TRBD1 (7 bases). Germline lookup yields CDR1 SGHRS and CDR2 YFSETQ. The CDR3 runs 16 residues. V was cut by 4 bases and J by 0 bases, with 17 bases left in between. Written as DNA, the CDR3 is TGCGCCAGCAGCCACAGGGGAGGTGTCGGCTCCTACGAGCAGTACTTC. Its translation is CASSHRGGVGSYEQYF.

The V gene is TRBV28, the J gene TRBJ2-4, with 7 bases identical to TRBD2. Looked up from germline, CDR1 is MDHEN and CDR2 is SYDVKM. This CDR3 has 15 residues. With V trimmed by 4 bases and J by 5 bases, 8 bases remained unmatched. The CDR3 sequence is CASSSAGEVENIQYF. The DNA for the CDR3 is TGTGCCAGCAGTTCCGCGGGGGAGGTCGAAAACATTCAGTACTTC.

In this sample, this clonotype turned up many times. This sequence joins TRBV2 and TRBJ1-1; the D gene is possibly TRBD1 (6 bases). With 4 bases removed from V and 5 bases from J, the gap between germline ends came to 17 bases. Germline assignment: CDR1 SNHLY and CDR2 FYNNEI. There are 15 residues in the CDR3. CDR3 sequence (DNA): TGTGCCAGCAGTGTTTCTCATAGGGGGGGTACTGAAGCTTTCTTT. It is translated as CASSVSHRGGTEAFF.

This clonotype was observed many times. The CDR3 DNA sequence: TGTGCCATCAGCGAGAACAATCAGCCCCAGCATTTT. Protein sequence: CAISENNQPQHF. This chain links TRBV10-3 with TRBJ1-5; no reliable D call. CDR3 length: 12 amino acids. The V gene's germline CDR1 is ENHRY and CDR2 SYGVKD. The V end lost 6 bases, the J end lost 3 bases, and 6 bases lay between the germline ends.

This clonotype was seen at least ten times. V and J are TRBV7-9 and TRBJ1-2; possibly TRBD1 for D (6 bases). The germline V and J ends were trimmed by 3 bases and 6 bases, with 14 bases remaining between them. The CDR3 has 14 amino acids. Germline V gene lookup returns CDR1 SEHNR and CDR2 FQNEAQ (reference sequence). CDR3 sequence (DNA): TGTGCCAGCAGCTTTGGGGGGCTGGGTAATGGCTACACCTTC. Translation: CASSFGGLGNGYTF.

V usage is TRBV7-9 and J usage is TRBJ2-3, with unresolved D. Looked up from germline, CDR1 is SEHNR and CDR2 is FQNEAQ (reference sequence). The CDR3 totals 14 residues. Trimming removed 3 bases from V and 0 bases from J, with 7 bases in between. This CDR3 is CASSFFRSTDTQYF. In nucleotides, the CDR3 is TGTGCCAGCAGCTTCTTCCGGAGCACAGATACGCAGTATTTT.

This clonotype was detected many times. The chain couples TRBV19 to TRBJ1-6; 9 bases line up with TRBD1. CDR3 length equals 16 residues. Germline V gene sequence: CDR1 LNHDA, CDR2 SQIVND (reference sequence). The ends lost 5 bases at V and 4 bases at J; junction bases unmatched: 6. Here the CDR3 DNA reads TGTGCCAGTAGTTCACGACAGGGGGGATATAATTCACCCCTCCACTTT. Its translation: CASSSRQGGYNSPLHF. The variable domain in full, with the rest retrieved from reference TRBV19 and TRBJ1-6, is DGGITQSPKYLFRKEGQNVTLSCEQNLNHDAMYWYRQDPGQGLRLIYYSQIVNDFQKGDIAEGYSVSREKKESFPLTVTSAQKNPTAFYLCASSSRQGGYNSPLHFGNGTRLTVT.

In regard to this clonotype: This sequence is one base from a far larger clone and is likely a read error. The V and J genes are TRBV2 and TRBJ1-6; TRBD1 matches at 11 bases. CDR1 SNHLY and CDR2 FYNNEI come from the germline V gene. The ends lost 10 bases at V and 6 bases at J; junction bases unmatched: 14. This CDR3 region has 17 residues. DNA of the CDR3: TGTGCCATCACTAGAGGGTGGGACAGGGGGACTAATTCACCCCTCCACTTT. Protein: CAITRGWDRGTNSPLHF. Full variable domain (outside the CDR3, taken from reference TRBV2 and TRBJ1-6): EPEVTQTPSHQVTQMGQEVILRCVPISNHLYFYWYRQILGQKVEFLVSFYNNEISEKSEIFDDQFSVERPDGSNFTLKIRSTKLEDSAMYFCAITRGWDRGTNSPLHFGNGTRLTVT.

This clonotype was counted many times. The chain combines TRBV7-9 with TRBJ1-1, with a possible D match to TRBD1 (5 bases). The CDR3 loop spans 14 amino acids. From germline, CDR1 is SEHNR and CDR2 FQNEAQ (reference sequence). Trimming cost V 3 bases and J 1 base, with 9 bases left between them. The CDR3: CASSLHQGNTEAFF. In DNA form, the CDR3 reads TGTGCCAGCAGCTTGCATCAGGGGAACACTGAAGCTTTCTTT.

Many counts were recorded for this clonotype. The chain's CDR3 is CASSKTSGAYNEQFF. The CDR3 DNA is TGTGCCAGCAGCAAAACTAGCGGGGCCTACAATGAGCAGTTCTTC. The J gene is TRBJ2-1, the V gene TRBV6-5; 10 nucleotides align to TRBD2. With V trimmed by 6 bases and J by 2 bases, 4 bases remained unmatched. Germline CDR1 MNHEY, CDR2 SVGAGI. CDR3 length: 15 amino acids.

As regards this clonotype: This likely reflects a read error, since a far larger clone is one base away. The genes are TRBV5-3 and TRBJ1-6, with a weak D call TRBD1 (6 bases). Being an ORF, TRBV5-3 has a function that is uncertain. There are 15 residues in the CDR3. The V gene lost 0 bases and the J gene lost 9 bases, with 13 bases spanning the gap. The CDR3 loop is CARSLVGAGGSPLHF. The CDR3 nucleotides are TGTGCCAGAAGCTTGGTGGGGGCCGGAGGTTCACCCCTCCACTTT.

This clonotype was detected many times. The J gene is TRBJ2-1, the V gene TRBV29-1; 12 bases are shared with TRBD2. Unmatched junction bases numbered 8, after V lost 1 base and J lost 4 bases. The length of the CDR3 is 17 residues. Germline assignment: CDR1 SQVTM and CDR2 ANQGSEA. CDR3 residues: CSVEGFLAGGTYNEQFF. Written as DNA, the CDR3 is TGCAGCGTTGAAGGCTTCCTAGCGGGGGGGACTTACAATGAGCAGTTCTTC.

This clonotype showed up many times. This chain joins TRBV6-2 or TRBV6-3 and TRBJ2-3, with 7 bases fitting TRBD1. The V gene end was trimmed by 10 bases and the J gene end by 0 bases; junction bases not matched to a gene: 10. Germline loops: CDR1 MNHEY, CDR2 SVGEGT. CDR3 length: 15 residues. CDR3 sequence: CATLRTGASTDTQYF. The CDR3 DNA is TGTGCCACTCTAAGGACAGGCGCAAGCACAGATACGCAGTATTTT.

In this sample, this clonotype turned up many times. The J gene is TRBJ2-1, the V gene TRBV7-6; 7 bases line up with TRBD1. Trimming took 1 base from V and 6 from J; bases not matched to a gene: 6. Germline CDR1 is SGHVS and CDR2 is FNYEAQ. This CDR3 has 15 residues. CDR3 DNA: TGTGCCAGCAGCTTAGAGGGGGCCCTCAGCAATGAGCAGTTCTTC. Amino acids: CASSLEGALSNEQFF.

This clonotype was observed many times. The V and J genes are TRBV12-3 or TRBV12-4 and TRBJ1-2; TRBD1 aligns across 12 bases. V was clipped by 2 bases and J by 6 bases; unmatched bases: 4. CDR3 size: 15 residues. This CDR3 reads CASSLRDRGLHGYTF. In DNA form, the CDR3 reads TGTGCCAGCAGTTTACGGGACAGGGGGCTTCATGGCTACACCTTC.

This clonotype was counted ten times or more. The chain has TRBV10-3 and TRBJ1-2; 12 positions match TRBD1. The germline V gene encodes CDR1 ENHRY and CDR2 SYGVKD. The V segment lost 6 bases and the J segment 7 bases; nucleotides outside the gene matches: 6. CDR3 length: 14 amino acids. CDR3 protein: CAIRPGQGAGGYTF. The CDR3 DNA reads as TGTGCCATCAGACCGGGACAGGGGGCAGGTGGCTACACCTTC.